This TCR beta chain was documented in a study of blood T cell repertoires in COVID-19. Study at large: T cells, B-cell-depleted T cells, or PBMCs provided the cDNA or gDNA that served as material.

In the authors' workflow: Counts of nucleated cells, estimated from reference gene primer amplification, were obtained. Sequencing was performed with immunoSEQ multiplex PCR; in TCRdb, only in-frame clones are kept and a portion is missing. The V and J calls and clone size come from that table; D and trimming were worked out from the DNA. The data hold about 240,000 clones, with about 90% observed a single time. Germline V gives CDR1 SGHRS, CDR2 YFSETQ. The CDR3 has 16 residues. V shed 1 base, J shed 5 bases, and the junction held 9 bases outside the gene matches. This sequence originates from a man aged 55 to 69 who had recovered from COVID-19. The chain is built from TRBV5-1 and TRBJ2-7; 10 bases are a match to TRBD1. Sequences were obtained from peripheral blood. The CDR3 coding sequence is TGCGCCAGCAGCTTGAGTGGGACAGGGGTCAACCACGAGCAGTACGTC. Protein: CASSLSGTGVNHEQYV.